This T cell receptor (beta chain) was observed in a study of neurological immune-mediated disorders. Study-wide results and limits: Across subjects, no CDR3 amino acid sequence appeared in expanded clones of more than one subject, a finding that suggested private repertoires in all groups.

Unsorted libraries were generated from 2 million PBMCs held at -80 degrees C. For this clonotype: What it recognizes is unknown. A much larger clone differs by one base, so this may be a read error.

The cDNA came from 5'RACE, which used 10-nucleotide random UMIs. TCRdb re-derived calls from the 5' RACE reads in MiXCR, one entry per CDR3 protein. The profile covers around 37,000 distinct CDR3 sequences, with roughly 14% appearing a single time and over 25% taken by the ten largest. The specimen sequenced was PBMCs. This TCR was recovered from a woman aged 45-65 years with HTLV-1-associated myelopathy (HAM/TSP).

CDR3 region: CASRGGGVHSYNEQFF. Written as DNA, the CDR3 is TGTGCCAGCAGGGGAGGGGGGGTCCATTCATACAATGAGCAGTTCTTC. This chain uses TRBV6-5 with TRBJ2-1, with D possibly being TRBD2 (7 bases). V gave up 6 bases and J gave up 4 bases, with 19 bases separating them. Germline-derived CDR1 and CDR2 are MNHEY and SVGAGI. The CDR3 spans 16 residues.